Sequencing of this T cell receptor (beta chain) was carried out in a study of shared clonotypes between healthy human individuals (dated by TCRdb to about 2020). For context, the study as a whole: A few men and a couple of women, aged 18 to 49 years, made up the cohort. The study deeply sequenced blood TCR repertoires of about five healthy adults to estimate repertoire size and the extent of clonotype sharing between individuals. Libraries were prepared and TCR repertoires were sequenced by different laboratories using diverse techniques, in order to increase sequencing depth and limit assay-specific biases. Per donor, three plates each were used for CD4 naive and CD4 memory, two for CD8 naive, and one for CD8 memory. Per donor, leukapheresis produced somewhere between about 0.94 and 9.5 billion PBMCs. Points the paper makes about the study in general: Naive subsets generally had larger estimated clonotype richness than memory subsets did. About 5% of naive CD4, roughly 3.5% of naive CD8, 2.3% of memory CD4, and around 0.4% of memory CD8 clonotypes were shared across several donors. Higher generation probabilities were observed for clonotypes shared by all four sorted-subset donors than for non-shared clonotypes. The genetic and exposure-history diversity represented was limited by the small number of donors. Even with the large sequencing depth, rarefaction of the sorted-subset datasets indicated that sequencing was incomplete. Pairwise subsampling indicated that sequencing depth was expected to affect the degree of clonotype sharing among donors. Sampling was limited to blood, and TCR repertoires in tissue likely differ from TCR repertoires in blood.

Cut back by 3 bases and 2 bases, the V and J ends lie 14 bases apart. Taken from cysteine to phenylalanine, the CDR3 has 15 residues. Only the CDR3 DNA is retained, 45 bases long and in frame from the first base. CDR1 and CDR2, per the germline V gene, are MNHNS and SASEGT. TCR CDR3 regions were amplified from genomic DNA by multiplex PCR using the deep immunoSEQ assay. Extracted genomic DNA from each cell subset was spread evenly across all wells of several immunoSEQ 96-well plates, with each plate serving as a replicate. For sorted subsets, approximately 190 ng of genomic DNA, equivalent to roughly 30,000 T cell genomes, went into each replicate PCR. The purified libraries were quantified using a Qubit 3.0 fluorometer, sized with a Bioanalyzer 2100, and then quantified again using the KAPA Library Quantification kit. Every immunoSEQ 96-well plate was sequenced on a separate single-read 150-cycle Illumina NextSeq 550 flow cell. In the authors' own workflow: The immunoSEQ output contained only junctional sequences without quality scores, so filtering could not match that applied to full-length reads. Sequences were annotated with PyIR, a Python wrapper for IgBLAST v1.9, using IMGT germline references to assign V/J genes and CDR3. Reads were filtered out if the reads had weak V/J assignments (E-value above 1e-6), no CDR3, stop codons, out-of-frame junctions, or ambiguous translated residues. V3J clonotypes were defined as sequences sharing an identical inferred V gene, J gene, and CDR3 amino acid sequence. To compute the percentage overlap between repertoires, the number of shared unique clonotypes was divided by the size of the smaller repertoire. Richness of each repertoire was evaluated using RTK rarefaction, the Chao1 estimator, and Recon v2.1 estimates of unobserved clonotypes. Generation probabilities for all TCRbeta clonotypes obtained by the gDNA method from a handful of donors were computed using OLGA. Here the immuneACCESS table is served through TCRdb, limited to in-frame sequences with V and J called. Missing clones are a known gap in these copies; in checked studies unresolved V genes cover under half, and the rest lacks a known reason. The DNA was the basis for D and trimming; V, J and clone size are from that table. In this sample the table shows 2 million to 2.5 million clones, 85% to 95% of which occur a single time. The ten most abundant clones make up 0.35% to 0.45% of the sample.

Comments on this clone: What antigen it recognizes has not been identified. One base away there is no much larger clone; base qualities are not given.

Healthy HIV-negative adults with no recently reported acute infections or vaccinations were included as donors. Every donor was a Caucasian adult residing in Nashville, Tennessee, USA. CD4+ T cells were enriched by magnetic negative selection, after which naive cells were positively selected on CD45RA and the negative fraction was taken as the memory subset. After blood collection by leukapheresis, PBMCs were isolated using Ficoll-Histopaque density gradient centrifugation and then cryopreserved in the vapor phase of liquid nitrogen. Analytical flow cytometry was used to check the purity and quantity of every magnetically sorted T cell population. Genomic DNA was isolated from every sorted fraction and measured by UV absorbance on a Nanodrop 2000c.

The source is a man younger than 30 in good health. Some clones in this sample may be carry-over from other donors' samples. The rearranged segments are TRBV6-1 and TRBJ2-7, with the D gene uncertain. Sample: naive CD4+ T cells from PBMCs. The sample's cell subset or site label, in plain terms: CD45RA+ positively selected. This receptor carries the CDR3 CASSDSPGRAYEQYF. Here is the DNA: TGTGCCAGCAGTGATTCACCCGGCAGAGCCTACGAGCAGTACTTC.